One sample yielded the 3 T cell receptor beta chains listed below, sequenced in a study of blood T cell repertoires in COVID-19. Profiled with immunoSEQ multiplex PCR; TCRdb holds only in-frame clones, not every one. The table lists about 360,000 clones, about four fifths of them singletons, with 0.85% to 1.2% in the top ten. Sequenced: peripheral blood. The receptors originated from a human donor with acute or convalescent COVID-19. The donor label of this sample is uncertain.

The V call is TRBV18, the J call TRBJ1-1, with D perhaps TRBD1 (5 bases). Germline V CDR1 and CDR2: KGHSH, LQKENI. This CDR3 has 17 amino acids. Trimming shortened V by 0 bases and J by 4 bases, and 18 bases separated the two germline ends. This CDR3 is CASSPPGREGRSTEAFF. CDR3 bases: TGTGCCAGCTCACCACCGGGCAGGGAGGGGAGAAGCACTGAAGCTTTCTTT.

V gene TRBV15 combines with J gene TRBJ1-1; no firm D call. The CDR3 is 17 residues long. The V end was cut by 0 bases, the J end by 1 base, with 15 bases between. Looked up from germline, CDR1 is LNHNV and CDR2 is YYDKDF (reference sequence). CDR3 in amino acids: CATSRDVASHQNTEAFF. The CDR3 nucleotides read TGTGCCACCAGCAGAGATGTAGCGAGCCACCAGAACACTGAAGCTTTCTTT. Supplemented by reference TRBV15 and TRBJ1-1, the full variable domain reads DAMVIQNPRYQVTQFGKPVTLSCSQTLNHNVMYWYQQKSSQAPKLLFHYYDKDFNNEADTPDNFQSRRPNTSFCFLDIRSPGLGDTAMYLCATSRDVASHQNTEAFFGQGTRLTVV.

The chain carries TRBV6-5 and TRBJ2-7; 9 nucleotides match TRBD1. CDR1 and CDR2 from the germline V gene are MNHEY and SVGAGI. This CDR3 has 13 amino acids. V lost 7 bases and J lost 3; bases outside the gene matches: 4. The CDR3 coding sequence is TGTGCCAGCACCCGGGACAGGGTCTACGAGCAGTACTTC. It translates to CASTRDRVYEQYF.